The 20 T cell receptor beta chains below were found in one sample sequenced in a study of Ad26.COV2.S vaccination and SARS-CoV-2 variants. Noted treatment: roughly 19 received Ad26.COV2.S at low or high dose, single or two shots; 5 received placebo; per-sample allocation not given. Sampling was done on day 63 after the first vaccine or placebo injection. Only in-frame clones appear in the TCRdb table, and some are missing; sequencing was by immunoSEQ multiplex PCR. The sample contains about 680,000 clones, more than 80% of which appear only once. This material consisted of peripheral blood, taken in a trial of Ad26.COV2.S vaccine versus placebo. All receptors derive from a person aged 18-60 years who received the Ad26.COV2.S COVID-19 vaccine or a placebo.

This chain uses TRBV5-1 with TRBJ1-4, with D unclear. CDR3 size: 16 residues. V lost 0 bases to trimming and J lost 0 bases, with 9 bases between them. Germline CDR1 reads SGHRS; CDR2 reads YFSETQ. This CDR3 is CASSLVAGPTNEKLFF. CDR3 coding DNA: TGCGCCAGCAGCTTGGTGGCGGGTCCAACTAATGAAAAACTGTTTTTT.

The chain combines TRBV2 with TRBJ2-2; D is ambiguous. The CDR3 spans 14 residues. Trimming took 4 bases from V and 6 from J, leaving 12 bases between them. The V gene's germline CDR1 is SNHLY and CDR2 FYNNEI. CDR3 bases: TGTGCCAGCAGTGGGCAGGCGTCGGCCGGGGAGCTGTTTTTT. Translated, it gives CASSGQASAGELFF.

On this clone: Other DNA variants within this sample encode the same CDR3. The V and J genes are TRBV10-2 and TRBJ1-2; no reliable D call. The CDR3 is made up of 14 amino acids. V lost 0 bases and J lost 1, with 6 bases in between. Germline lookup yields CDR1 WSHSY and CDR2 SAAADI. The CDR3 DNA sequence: TGCGCCAGCAGTGAGTCAGGAGATAACTATGGCTACACCTTC. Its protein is CASSESGDNYGYTF.

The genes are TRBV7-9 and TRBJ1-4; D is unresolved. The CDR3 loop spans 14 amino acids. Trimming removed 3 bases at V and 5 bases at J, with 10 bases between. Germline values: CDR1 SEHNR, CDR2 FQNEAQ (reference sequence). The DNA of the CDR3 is TGTGCCAGCAGCTTTATAGGTTTAAATGAAAAACTGTTTTTT. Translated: CASSFIGLNEKLFF.

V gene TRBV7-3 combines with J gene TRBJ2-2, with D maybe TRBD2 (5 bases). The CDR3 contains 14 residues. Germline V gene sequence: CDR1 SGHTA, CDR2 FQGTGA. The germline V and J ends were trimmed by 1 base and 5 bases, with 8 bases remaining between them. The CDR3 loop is CASSLNRGTGELFF. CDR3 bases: TGTGCCAGCAGCTTAAACCGGGGTACCGGGGAGCTGTTTTTT.

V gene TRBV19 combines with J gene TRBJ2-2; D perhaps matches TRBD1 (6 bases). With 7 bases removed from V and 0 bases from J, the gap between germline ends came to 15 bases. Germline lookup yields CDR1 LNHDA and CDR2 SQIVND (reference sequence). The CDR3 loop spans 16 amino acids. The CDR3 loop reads CASTPRRTANTGELFF. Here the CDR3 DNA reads TGTGCCAGTACTCCCCGTCGGACAGCGAACACCGGGGAGCTGTTTTTT. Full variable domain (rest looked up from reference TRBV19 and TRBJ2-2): DGGITQSPKYLFRKEGQNVTLSCEQNLNHDAMYWYRQDPGQGLRLIYYSQIVNDFQKGDIAEGYSVSREKKESFPLTVTSAQKNPTAFYLCASTPRRTANTGELFFGEGSRLTVL.

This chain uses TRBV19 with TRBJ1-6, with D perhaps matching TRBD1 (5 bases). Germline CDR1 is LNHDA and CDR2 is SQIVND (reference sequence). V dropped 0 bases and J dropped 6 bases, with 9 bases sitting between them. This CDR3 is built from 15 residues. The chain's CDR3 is CASSIDGGSNSPLHF. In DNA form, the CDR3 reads TGTGCCAGTAGTATAGATGGGGGAAGTAATTCACCCCTCCACTTT.

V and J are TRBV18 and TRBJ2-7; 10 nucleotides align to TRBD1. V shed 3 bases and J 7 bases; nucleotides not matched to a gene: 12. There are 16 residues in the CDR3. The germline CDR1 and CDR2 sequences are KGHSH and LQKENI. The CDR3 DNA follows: TGTGCCAGCTCACCCTCGGGACAGGGGTTGCTTAGGGAGCAGTACTTC. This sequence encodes CASSPSGQGLLREQYF.

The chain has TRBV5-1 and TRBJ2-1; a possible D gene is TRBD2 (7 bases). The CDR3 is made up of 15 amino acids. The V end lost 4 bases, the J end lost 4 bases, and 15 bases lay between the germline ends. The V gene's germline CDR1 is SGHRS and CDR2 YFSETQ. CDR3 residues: CASSTRGAQYNEQFF. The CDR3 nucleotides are TGCGCCAGCAGCACTCGGGGGGCCCAATACAATGAGCAGTTCTTC.

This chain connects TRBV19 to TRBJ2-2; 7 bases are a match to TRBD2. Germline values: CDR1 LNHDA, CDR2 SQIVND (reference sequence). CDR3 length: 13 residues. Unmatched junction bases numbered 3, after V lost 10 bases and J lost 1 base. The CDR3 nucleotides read TGTGCCACCTCGGGGGGGAACACCGGGGAGCTGTTTTTT. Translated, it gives CATSGGNTGELFF.

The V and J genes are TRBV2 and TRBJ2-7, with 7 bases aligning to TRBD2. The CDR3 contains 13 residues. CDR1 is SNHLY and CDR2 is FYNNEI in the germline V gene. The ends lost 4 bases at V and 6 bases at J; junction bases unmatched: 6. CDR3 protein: CASSAGLVAEQYF. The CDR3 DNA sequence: TGTGCCAGCAGTGCAGGACTAGTAGCCGAGCAGTACTTC. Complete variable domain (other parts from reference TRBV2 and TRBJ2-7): EPEVTQTPSHQVTQMGQEVILRCVPISNHLYFYWYRQILGQKVEFLVSFYNNEISEKSEIFDDQFSVERPDGSNFTLKIRSTKLEDSAMYFCASSAGLVAEQYFGPGTRLTVT.

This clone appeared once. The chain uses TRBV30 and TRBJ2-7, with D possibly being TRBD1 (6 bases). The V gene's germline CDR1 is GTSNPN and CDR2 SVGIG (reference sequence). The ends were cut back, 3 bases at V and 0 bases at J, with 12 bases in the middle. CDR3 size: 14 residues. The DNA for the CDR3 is TGTGCCTGGAGGCGACAGGTTATCTCCTACGAGCAGTACTTC. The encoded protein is CAWRRQVISYEQYF.

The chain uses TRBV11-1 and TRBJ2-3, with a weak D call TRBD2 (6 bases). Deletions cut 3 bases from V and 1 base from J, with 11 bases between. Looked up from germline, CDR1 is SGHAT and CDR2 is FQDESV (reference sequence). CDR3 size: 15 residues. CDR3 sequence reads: CASSLGGAGTDTQYF. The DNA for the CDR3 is TGTGCCAGCAGCTTGGGCGGGGCTGGCACAGATACGCAGTATTTT.

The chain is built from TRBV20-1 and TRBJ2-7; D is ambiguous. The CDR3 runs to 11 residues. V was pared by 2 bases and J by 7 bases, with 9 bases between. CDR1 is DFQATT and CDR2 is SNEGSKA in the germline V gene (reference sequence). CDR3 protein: CSARYEREQYF. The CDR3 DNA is TGCAGTGCTAGATACGAGAGGGAGCAGTACTTC.

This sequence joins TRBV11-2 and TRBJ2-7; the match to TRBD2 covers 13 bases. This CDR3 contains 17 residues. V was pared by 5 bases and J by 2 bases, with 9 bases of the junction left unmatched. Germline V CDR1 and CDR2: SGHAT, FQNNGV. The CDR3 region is CASSVTRGTSGTYEQYF. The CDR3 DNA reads TGTGCCAGCAGCGTTACTAGGGGGACTAGCGGGACCTACGAGCAGTACTTC.

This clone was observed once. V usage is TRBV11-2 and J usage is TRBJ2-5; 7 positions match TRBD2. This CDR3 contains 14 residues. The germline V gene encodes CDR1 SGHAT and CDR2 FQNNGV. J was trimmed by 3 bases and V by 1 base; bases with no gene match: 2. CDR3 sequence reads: CASSLALAEETQYF. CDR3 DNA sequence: TGTGCCAGCAGCTTAGCCCTAGCGGAAGAGACCCAGTACTTC. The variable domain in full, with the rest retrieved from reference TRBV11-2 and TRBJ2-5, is EAGVAQSPRYKIIEKRQSVAFWCNPISGHATLYWYQQILGQGPKLLIQFQNNGVVDDSQLPKDRFSAERLKGVDSTLKIQPAKLEDSAVYLCASSLALAEETQYFGPGTRLLVL.

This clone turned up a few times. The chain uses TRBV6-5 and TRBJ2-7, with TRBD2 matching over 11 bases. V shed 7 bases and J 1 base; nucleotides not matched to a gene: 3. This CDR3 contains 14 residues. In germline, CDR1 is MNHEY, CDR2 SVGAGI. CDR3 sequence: CASTGLAGSYEQYF. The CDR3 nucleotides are TGTGCCAGCACCGGACTAGCGGGTTCCTACGAGCAGTACTTC.

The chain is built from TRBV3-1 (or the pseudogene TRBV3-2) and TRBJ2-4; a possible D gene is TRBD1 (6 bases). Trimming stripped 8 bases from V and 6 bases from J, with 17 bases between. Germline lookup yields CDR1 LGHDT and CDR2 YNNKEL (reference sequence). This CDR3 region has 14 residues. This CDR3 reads CASGSTGFGNIQYF. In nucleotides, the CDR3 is TGTGCCAGCGGATCGACAGGATTCGGAAACATTCAGTACTTC.

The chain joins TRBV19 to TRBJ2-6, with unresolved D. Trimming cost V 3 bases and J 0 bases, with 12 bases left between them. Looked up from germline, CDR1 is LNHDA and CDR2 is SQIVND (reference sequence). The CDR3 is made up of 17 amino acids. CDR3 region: CASSIWAVRSGANVLTF. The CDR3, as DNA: TGTGCCAGTAGTATCTGGGCAGTCCGCTCTGGGGCCAACGTCCTGACTTTC.

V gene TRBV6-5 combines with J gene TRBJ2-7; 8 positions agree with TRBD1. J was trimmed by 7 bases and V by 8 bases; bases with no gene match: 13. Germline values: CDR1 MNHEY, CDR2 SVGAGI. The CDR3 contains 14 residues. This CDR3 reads CASYSGDRPGEQYF. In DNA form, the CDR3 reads TGTGCCAGCTACTCGGGGGACAGGCCGGGGGAGCAGTACTTC.